The clone carrying this T cell receptor beta chain occurred once. This specimen comes from a study of T cell changes during pregnancy in multiple sclerosis. Repertoires were generated with immunoSEQ multiplex PCR, while TCRdb's copy carries only in-frame clones and drops some. This sample yields 35,000 to 45,000 clones, of which 75% to 95% are seen a single time; 7.8% belongs to the top ten. This sequence originates from a female donor with multiple sclerosis, enrolled in a pregnancy study. Sequencing was performed on CD8+ T cells from peripheral blood mononuclear cells, taken before pregnancy.

The CDR3 sequence: CASSRGVGSYNEQFF. As DNA, the CDR3 is TGTGCCAGTAGTAGGGGGGTGGGGTCCTACAATGAGCAGTTCTTC. The chain uses TRBV19 and TRBJ2-1, with D perhaps matching TRBD2 (6 bases). This CDR3 is built from 15 residues. Germline V gene data show CDR1 as LNHDA and CDR2 as SQIVND (reference sequence). The V and J ends lost 4 bases and 1 base respectively, with 11 bases between them.